The clone carrying this T cell receptor beta chain has just a few counts. Antigen: not known. The length of the CDR3 is 13 residues. From germline, CDR1 is MNHEY and CDR2 SVGAGI. With 11 bases removed from V and 2 bases from J, the gap between germline ends came to 14 bases. These data originate in a study of Tregs in tolerant kidney transplant recipients. Study-level information: FACS sorting followed a 6-day coculture of CFSE-labeled recipient PBMCs with irradiated graft donor PBMCs.

Clones were read by immunoSEQ multiplex PCR, and TCRdb kept only the in-frame ones, dropping some. The data contain fewer than 5,000 clones, just under 40% of them singletons. Study findings and constraints: Biological reproducibility was not directly addressed in this study. The most relevant donor-specific Treg TCRbeta repertoire apparently came from expansion with activated donor B cells.

The V and J genes are TRBV6-5 and TRBJ2-3; D perhaps matches TRBD1 (6 bases). The source material was CD8+ T cells from blood cultured with allogeneic cells. The clonotype was recovered from a human donor in good health. Here the CDR3 reads CASEDSNTDTQYF. CDR3 bases: TGTGCCTCCGAGGACAGCAACACAGATACGCAGTATTTT.